One and the same sample provided the 6 T cell receptor beta chains below, sequenced in a study of Tregs in tolerant kidney transplant recipients. Measured with immunoSEQ multiplex PCR; TCRdb has only the in-frame clones, and not every one. The sample includes under 100,000 clones, over 85% of them seen just once. Sequenced input: CD8+ T cells from blood. The receptors shown here come from a human donor in good health.

This clone was seen a single time. The chain is built from TRBV11-2 and TRBJ2-7; D is perhaps TRBD2 (5 bases). This CDR3 is 16 amino acids long. V lost 3 bases and J lost 4, with 19 bases in between. CDR1 SGHAT and CDR2 FQNNGV come from the germline V gene. The CDR3 sequence: CASSFGGFFHPYEQYF. CDR3 DNA sequence: TGTGCCAGCAGCTTCGGCGGGTTCTTTCATCCTTACGAGCAGTACTTC.

The rearrangement joins TRBV2 to TRBJ2-5; 8 nucleotides line up with TRBD2. The CDR3 totals 15 residues. CDR1 and CDR2 from the germline V gene are SNHLY and FYNNEI. Germline trimming cut 3 bases from V and 5 bases from J; bases unmatched to any gene: 8. This CDR3 reads CASSDRRGVGETQYF. CDR3 DNA sequence: TGTGCCAGCAGTGACCGGCGGGGGGTAGGGGAGACCCAGTACTTC.

This clone was seen once. This chain joins TRBV27 and TRBJ2-3, with no clear D. The CDR3 contains 16 residues. Trimming removed 4 bases from V and 0 bases from J, with 14 bases in between. CDR1 and CDR2 from the germline V gene are MNHEY and SMNVEV (reference sequence). The CDR3 DNA follows: TGTGCCAGCAGTTCCGAGACGGTACCTAGCACAGATACGCAGTATTTT. Translated: CASSSETVPSTDTQYF.

On this clone itself: The sample contains more than one DNA sequence encoding this CDR3. This rearrangement joins TRBV10-3 to TRBJ2-3; no clear D. Trimming took 2 bases from V and 2 from J, leaving 5 bases between them. CDR1 and CDR2 (germline): ENHRY, SYGVKD. The CDR3 is 13 amino acids. CDR3 amino acids: CAISEPLTDTQYF. CDR3 DNA: TGTGCCATCAGTGAGCCCCTCACAGATACGCAGTATTTT.

This chain uses TRBV27 with TRBJ2-1, with D maybe TRBD1 (7 bases). The germline gives CDR1 MNHEY, CDR2 SMNVEV (reference sequence). V was pared by 5 bases and J by 3 bases, with 20 bases between. This CDR3 comprises 17 residues. CDR3 nucleotide sequence: TGTGCCAGCAGTCGTAGCGGTGGAGGGGGCCTCTACAATGAGCAGTTCTTC. Protein product: CASSRSGGGGLYNEQFF.

The chain combines TRBV6-5 with TRBJ2-3, with 11 bases that match TRBD1. J was trimmed by 5 bases and V by 2 bases; bases with no gene match: 0. The germline CDR1 and CDR2 sequences are MNHEY and SVGAGI. CDR3 length: 14 amino acids. In DNA, the CDR3 is TGTGCCAGCAGTTACGGGACAGGGGGAGATACGCAGTATTTT. Translated: CASSYGTGGDTQYF.